Presented here are 8 T cell receptor beta chains from one specimen sequenced in a study of human thymus T cells (dated by TCRdb to about 2020). Libraries came from the immunoSEQ multiplex PCR assay. Held by TCRdb, this immuneACCESS table contains in-frame sequences only and omits some clones. Under half of the omission traces to an unresolved V gene where checked; the cause of the rest is unknown. In all, the sample holds some 46,000 clones, and 95% of those were seen once. The ten largest clones add up to under 0.2% of the sample. The specimen was blood. These receptors came from a girl under three years old with a congenital heart defect but otherwise immunologically healthy.

This chain uses TRBV19 with TRBJ2-7; D may correspond to TRBD1 or TRBD2 (5 bases each). The CDR3 runs 17 residues. Trimming pared 2 bases from V and 0 bases from J, leaving 17 bases between. The germline CDR1 and CDR2 sequences are LNHDA and SQIVND (reference sequence). The CDR3 reads CASSIRKGTLSSYEQYF. The CDR3, as DNA: TGTGCCAGTAGTATAAGGAAGGGGACCTTAAGCTCCTACGAGCAGTACTTC.

This CDR3 is CASSELDKQETQYF. Written as DNA, the CDR3 is TGTGCCAGCAGTGAATTGGACAAGCAAGAGACCCAGTACTTC. This chain links TRBV25-1 with TRBJ2-5, with D perhaps TRBD1 (5 bases). V was shortened by 1 base and J by 2 bases, with 8 bases between the two germline ends. Germline CDR1 is MGHDK and CDR2 is SYGVNS. This CDR3 is built from 14 residues.

The chain is built from TRBV9 and TRBJ2-7, with 7 positions matching TRBD1. V gave up 3 bases and J gave up 7 bases; unmatched junction bases: 16. This CDR3 contains 16 residues. From germline, CDR1 is SGDLS and CDR2 YYNGEE. As DNA, the CDR3 is TGTGCCAGCAGCGAGTCAGGGGGTACAGAGAGTCATGAGCAGTACTTC. Translating it yields CASSESGGTESHEQYF.

The CDR3 DNA follows: TGTGCCAGCAGCCGGTCAAGATCGTCCTCCTACGAGCAGTACTTC. Its protein product is CASSRSRSSSYEQYF. The chain is built from TRBV7-2 and TRBJ2-7; D unclear. Trimming shortened V by 5 bases and J by 0 bases, and 14 bases separated the two germline ends. The CDR3 runs 15 residues. The germline V gene has CDR1 SGHTA and CDR2 FQGNSA.

The V call is TRBV29-1, the J call TRBJ2-5; 11 positions agree with TRBD1. The CDR3 covers 13 residues. Looked up from germline, CDR1 is SQVTM and CDR2 is ANQGSEA. The V segment lost 0 bases and the J segment 12 bases; nucleotides outside the gene matches: 6. The DNA for the CDR3 is TGCAGCGTTGAAGATTCACCGGGACAGGGGGAGTACTTC. As protein: CSVEDSPGQGEYF.

The chain uses TRBV5-8 and TRBJ2-2, with TRBD2 identical over 11 bases. CDR1 is SGHTS and CDR2 is YDEGEE in the germline V gene. The CDR3 covers 15 residues. J lost 6 bases, V lost 2 bases, and 3 bases had no gene match. This chain's CDR3 is CASSFSGRASGELFF. The CDR3 DNA follows: TGTGCCAGCAGCTTTAGCGGGAGGGCCTCCGGGGAGCTGTTTTTT.

This clone appeared once. V gene TRBV28 combines with J gene TRBJ1-5, with 9 positions matching TRBD1. Germline V gene sequence: CDR1 MDHEN, CDR2 SYDVKM. CDR3 length: 13 residues. V gave up 6 bases and J gave up 9 bases; unmatched junction bases: 6. The CDR3 protein is CASRPGQGRPQHF. Here the CDR3 DNA reads TGTGCCAGCAGGCCGGGACAGGGTCGGCCCCAGCATTTT.

The CDR3 coding sequence is TGTGCCAGCAGTTACGCGGACGGGGCCTACGAGCAGTACTTC. Protein product: CASSYADGAYEQYF. The gene calls are TRBV6-5 and TRBJ2-7, with TRBD2 as a possible D gene (5 bases). Trimming cost V 2 bases and J 2 bases, with 10 bases left between them. The CDR3 sequence is 14 residues long. Germline assignment: CDR1 MNHEY and CDR2 SVGAGI.